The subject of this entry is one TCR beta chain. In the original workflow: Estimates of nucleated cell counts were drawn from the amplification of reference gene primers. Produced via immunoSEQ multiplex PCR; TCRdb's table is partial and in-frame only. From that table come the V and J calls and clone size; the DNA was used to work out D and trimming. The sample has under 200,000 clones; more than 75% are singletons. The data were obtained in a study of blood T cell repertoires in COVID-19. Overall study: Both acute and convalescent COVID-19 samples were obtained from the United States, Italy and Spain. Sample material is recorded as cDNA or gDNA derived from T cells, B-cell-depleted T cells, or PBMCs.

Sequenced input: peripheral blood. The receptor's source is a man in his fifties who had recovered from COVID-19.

The DNA of the CDR3 is TGTGCCAGCAGCTTAGAACAGGGAGCCACCGGGGAGCTGTTTTTT. The encoded protein is CASSLEQGATGELFF. V is TRBV11-3 and J is TRBJ2-2, with D tentatively TRBD1 (6 bases). This CDR3 contains 15 residues. CDR1 is SGHNT and CDR2 is YENEEA in the germline V gene. V was trimmed by 0 bases and J by 4 bases, leaving 9 bases between them.